Below, 6 T cell receptor beta chains from the same sample are listed, as sequenced in a study of CD8+ T cells in alopecia areata. The authors extracted RNA and reverse transcribed it into cDNA as the sequencing template. Profiled with immunoSEQ multiplex PCR; TCRdb holds only in-frame clones, not every one. The top ten hold 35% to 40% of the sample, which has approximately 150,000 clones, about three fifths seen once. Sequenced: CD8+ T cells sorted from blood. The receptors originated from a human donor in good health.

V and J are TRBV5-1 and TRBJ2-1; D is ambiguous. Germline V lookup: CDR1 SGHRS, CDR2 YFSETQ. This CDR3 comprises 12 residues. V shed 0 bases and J shed 9 bases, with 7 bases lying between them. The CDR3 sequence: CASSLVSAEQFF. As DNA, the CDR3 is TGCGCCAGCAGCTTGGTCTCGGCTGAGCAGTTCTTC.

The sample holds a few counts of this clone. The CDR3 DNA sequence: TGTGCCATCCTAAAACCCAGGGACAGGGACTATGGCTACACCTTC. This translates into CAILKPRDRDYGYTF. The gene calls are TRBV21-1 and TRBJ1-2; TRBD1, as called in the table, went unchecked against the DNA. TRBV21-1 is reported as a pseudogene. This CDR3 is 15 amino acids long.

The gene calls are TRBV27 and TRBJ2-5; perhaps TRBD1 as D (5 bases). The germline V and J ends were trimmed by 0 bases and 5 bases, with 10 bases remaining between them. This CDR3 contains 14 residues. Per the germline V gene, CDR1 is MNHEY and CDR2 is SMNVEV (reference sequence). CDR3: CASSLSGALETQYF. CDR3 nucleotide sequence: TGTGCCAGCAGTTTATCAGGGGCCTTGGAGACCCAGTACTTC.

V gene TRBV9 combines with J gene TRBJ1-4, with D unresolved. CDR1 is SGDLS and CDR2 is YYNGEE in the germline V gene. V lost 4 bases and J lost 8, with 18 bases in between. This CDR3 is built from 15 residues. The CDR3 sequence: CASSLDGALGEKLFF. The CDR3 DNA reads TGTGCCAGCAGCCTCGACGGCGCCCTAGGAGAAAAACTGTTTTTT.

This clone has only one observation. V usage is TRBV11-2 and J usage is TRBJ2-3, with TRBD2 identical over 10 bases. CDR3 length: 15 residues. V was pared by 5 bases and J by 3 bases, with 5 bases of the junction left unmatched. Per germline, CDR1 SGHAT and CDR2 FQNNGV. CDR3 protein: CASSLIAGGTDTQYF. As DNA, the CDR3 is TGTGCCAGCAGCCTGATAGCGGGAGGAACAGATACGCAGTATTTT.

This clone has just a few counts. The rearrangement uses TRBV25-1 and TRBJ2-7, with 12 nucleotides matching TRBD2. CDR3 length: 15 residues. The junction had 2 bases not matched to a gene; V was cut back by 3 bases and J by 2 bases. Germline CDR1 is MGHDK and CDR2 is SYGVNS. This CDR3 reads CASSERLAGAYEQYF. The CDR3 coding sequence is TGTGCCAGCAGTGAGCGACTAGCGGGGGCCTACGAGCAGTACTTC.